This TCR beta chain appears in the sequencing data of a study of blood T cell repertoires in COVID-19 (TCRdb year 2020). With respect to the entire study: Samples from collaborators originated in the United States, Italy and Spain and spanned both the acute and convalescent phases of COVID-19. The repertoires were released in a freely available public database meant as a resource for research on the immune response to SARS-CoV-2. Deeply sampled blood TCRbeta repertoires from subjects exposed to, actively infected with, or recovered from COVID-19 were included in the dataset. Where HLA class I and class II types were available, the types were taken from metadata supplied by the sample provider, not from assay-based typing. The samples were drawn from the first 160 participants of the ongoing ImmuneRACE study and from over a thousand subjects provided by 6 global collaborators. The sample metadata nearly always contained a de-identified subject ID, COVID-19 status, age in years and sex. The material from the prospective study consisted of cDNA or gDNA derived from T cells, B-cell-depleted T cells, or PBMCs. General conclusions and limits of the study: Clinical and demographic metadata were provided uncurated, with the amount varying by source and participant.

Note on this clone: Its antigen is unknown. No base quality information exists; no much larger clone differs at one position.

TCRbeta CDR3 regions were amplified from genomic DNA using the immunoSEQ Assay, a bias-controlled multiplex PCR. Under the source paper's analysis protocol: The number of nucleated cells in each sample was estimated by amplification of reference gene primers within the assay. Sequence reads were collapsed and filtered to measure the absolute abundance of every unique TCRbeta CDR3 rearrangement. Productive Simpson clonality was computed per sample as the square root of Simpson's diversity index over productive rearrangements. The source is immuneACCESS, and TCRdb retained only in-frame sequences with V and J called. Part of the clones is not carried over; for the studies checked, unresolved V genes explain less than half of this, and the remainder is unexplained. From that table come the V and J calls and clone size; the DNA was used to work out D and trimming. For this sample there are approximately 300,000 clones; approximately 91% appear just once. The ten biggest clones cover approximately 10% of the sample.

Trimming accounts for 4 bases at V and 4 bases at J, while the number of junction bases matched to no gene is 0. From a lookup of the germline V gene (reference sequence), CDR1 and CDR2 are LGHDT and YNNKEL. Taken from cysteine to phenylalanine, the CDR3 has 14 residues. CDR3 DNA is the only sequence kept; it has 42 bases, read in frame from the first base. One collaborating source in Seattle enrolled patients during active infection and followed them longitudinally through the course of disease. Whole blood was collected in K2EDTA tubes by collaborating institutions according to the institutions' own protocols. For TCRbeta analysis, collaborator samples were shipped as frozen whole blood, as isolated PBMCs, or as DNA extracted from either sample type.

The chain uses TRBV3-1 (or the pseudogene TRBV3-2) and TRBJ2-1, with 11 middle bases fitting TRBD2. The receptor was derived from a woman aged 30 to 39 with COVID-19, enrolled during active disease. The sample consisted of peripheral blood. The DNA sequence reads TGTGCCAGCAGCCTAGCGGGAGGGTACAATGAGCAGTTCTTC. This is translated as CASSLAGGYNEQFF.